This T cell receptor beta chain was captured in a study of T cells in Graves' hyperthyroidism and ophthalmopathy. Germline V gene lookup returns CDR1 SGHVS and CDR2 FQNEAQ. The germline V and J ends were trimmed by 1 base and 0 bases, with 10 bases remaining between them. The CDR3 extends over 15 amino acids. Study-level points and caveats: Most thyroid-expanded clonotypes above 0.001 were also found in blood. Ophthalmopathy could be told apart from stable hyperthyroidism with a 13 V-J model.

PBMCs were collected from a 10 ml volume of fresh peripheral blood. TCR beta CDR3 regions were amplified from RNA transcripts. A set of HTBI primers served as the primers for a first-round RT-PCR of the TCR CDR3. TCRdb reprocessed the multiplex PCR reads via MiXCR and lists one record per CDR3 protein. Of 700,000 to 950,000 distinct CDR3 sequences in the sample, 35% were seen once. This clonotype appeared many times. The antigen remains unidentified. This TCR was sampled from a woman in her thirties or forties with Graves' hyperthyroidism. This chain joins TRBV7-8 and TRBJ2-7; D unclear. Sequenced sample: blood. The CDR3 region is CASSLVRLSSYEQYF. DNA for the CDR3: TGTGCCAGCAGCTTAGTTCGCCTGAGCTCCTACGAGCAGTACTTC.